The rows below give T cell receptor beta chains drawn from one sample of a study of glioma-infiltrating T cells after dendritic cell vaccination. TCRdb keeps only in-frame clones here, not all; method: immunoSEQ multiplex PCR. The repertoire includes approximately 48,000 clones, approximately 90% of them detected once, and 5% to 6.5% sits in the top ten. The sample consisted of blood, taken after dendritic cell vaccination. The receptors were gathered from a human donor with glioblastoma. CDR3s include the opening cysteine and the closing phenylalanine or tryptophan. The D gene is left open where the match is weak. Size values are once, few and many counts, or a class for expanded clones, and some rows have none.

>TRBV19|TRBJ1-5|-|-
CASREGPWQPQHF
TGTGCCAGTAGAGAGGGTCCGTGGCAGCCCCAGCATTTT
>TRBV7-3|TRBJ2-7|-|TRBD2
CASSITPLAGSSYEQYF
TGTGCCAGCAGCATAACGCCCCTAGCGGGAAGCTCCTACGAGCAGTACTTC
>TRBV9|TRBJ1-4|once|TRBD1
CASSVDTGVRAEKLFF
TGTGCCAGCAGCGTAGACACAGGGGTACGCGCTGAAAAACTGTTTTTT
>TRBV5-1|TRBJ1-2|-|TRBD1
CASSPGTGNYGYTF
TGCGCCAGCAGCCCCGGGACAGGCAACTATGGCTACACCTTC
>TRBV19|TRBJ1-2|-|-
CASSIPGRDRYGYTF
TGTGCCAGTAGTATTCCGGGCAGGGATCGGTATGGCTACACCTTC
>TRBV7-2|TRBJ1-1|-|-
CASSLASGGVTEAFF
TGTGCCAGCAGCTTAGCGTCGGGGGGCGTCACTGAAGCTTTCTTT
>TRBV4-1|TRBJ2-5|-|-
CASSQDGRETQYF
TGCGCCAGCAGCCAAGATGGTCGGGAGACCCAGTACTTC
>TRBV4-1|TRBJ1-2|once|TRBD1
CASSQVRTGNFGYTF
TGCGCCAGCAGCCAAGTAAGGACAGGCAACTTTGGCTACACCTTC
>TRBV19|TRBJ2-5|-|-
CASSSGFQETQYF
TGTGCCAGTAGTTCAGGCTTCCAAGAGACCCAGTACTTC
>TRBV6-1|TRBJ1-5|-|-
CASSEQGNSNQPQHF
TGTGCCAGCAGTGAACAGGGTAATAGCAATCAGCCCCAGCATTTT
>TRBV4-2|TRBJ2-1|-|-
CASSQEQADSYNEQFF
TGTGCCAGCAGCCAAGAACAAGCGGACTCCTACAATGAGCAGTTCTTC
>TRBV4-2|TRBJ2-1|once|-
CASSQDSGASAYNEQFF
TGTGCCAGCAGCCAGGATAGCGGAGCGAGCGCCTACAATGAGCAGTTCTTC
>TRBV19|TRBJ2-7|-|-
CASSINQNSRSSYEQYF
TGTGCCAGTAGTATTAATCAAAATAGCAGAAGCTCCTACGAGCAGTACTTC
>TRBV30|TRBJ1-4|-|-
CAWSVLGASNEKLFF
TGTGCCTGGAGTGTCCTTGGGGCTTCCAATGAAAAACTGTTTTTT
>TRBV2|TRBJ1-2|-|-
CASSSGYGYTF
TGTGCCAGTTCCTCAGGCTATGGCTACACCTTC
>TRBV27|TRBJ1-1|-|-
CASSLLGRGTEAFF
TGTGCCAGCAGTTTATTGGGGAGGGGAACTGAAGCTTTCTTT
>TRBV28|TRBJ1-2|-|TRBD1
CASSPNRGGGYTF
TGTGCCAGCAGCCCGAACAGGGGGGGTGGCTACACCTTC
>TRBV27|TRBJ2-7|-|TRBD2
CASSPNFGLAGTHEQYF
TGTGCCAGCAGTCCCAATTTTGGACTAGCGGGAACCCACGAGCAGTACTTC
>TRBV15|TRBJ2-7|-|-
CATSTRDSAYEQYF
TGTGCCACCAGCACCCGGGACTCAGCCTACGAGCAGTACTTC
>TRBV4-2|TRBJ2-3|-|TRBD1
CASSQDWFRDRAPGDTQYF
TGTGCCAGCAGCCAAGATTGGTTTCGGGACAGGGCCCCCGGAGATACGCAGTATTTT
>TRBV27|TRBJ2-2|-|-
CASRQDRINGELFF
TGTGCCAGCAGACAAGACAGAATTAACGGGGAGCTGTTTTTT
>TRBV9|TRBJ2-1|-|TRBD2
CASSFGTSGSYNEQFF
TGTGCCAGCAGCTTCGGGACTAGCGGGTCCTACAATGAGCAGTTCTTC
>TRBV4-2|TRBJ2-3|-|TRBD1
CASSQQTGGADTQYF
TGTGCCAGCAGCCAGCAGACAGGGGGCGCAGATACGCAGTATTTT
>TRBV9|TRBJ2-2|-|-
CASSVWGDTGELFF
TGTGCCAGCAGCGTTTGGGGAGACACCGGGGAGCTGTTTTTT
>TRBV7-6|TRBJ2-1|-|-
CASSPGTGASGQFF
TGTGCCAGCAGCCCCGGGACTGGGGCCTCAGGGCAGTTCTTC
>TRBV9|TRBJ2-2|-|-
CASSVAGQTGELFF
TGTGCCAGCAGCGTAGCGGGACAAACCGGGGAGCTGTTTTTT
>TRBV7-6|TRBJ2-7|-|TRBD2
CASSPLAGGPHEQYF
TGTGCCAGCAGTCCTCTAGCGGGAGGGCCCCACGAGCAGTACTTC
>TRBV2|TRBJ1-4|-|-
CASSRTQGSGEKLFF
TGTGCCAGCAGCCGGACCCAGGGGTCGGGTGAAAAACTGTTTTTT
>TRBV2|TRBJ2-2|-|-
CASSRDRNTGELFF
TGTGCCAGCAGTCGTGACAGGAACACCGGGGAGCTGTTTTTT
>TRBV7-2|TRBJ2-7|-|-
CASSPWSSNRGEQYF
TGTGCCAGCAGCCCTTGGTCGTCCAATCGAGGCGAGCAGTACTTC
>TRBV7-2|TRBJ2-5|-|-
CASSQQGGETQYF
TGTGCCAGCAGCCAGCAGGGTGGGGAGACCCAGTACTTC
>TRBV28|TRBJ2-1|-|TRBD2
CASSLLAGHEQFF
TGTGCCAGCAGTTTACTAGCGGGGCATGAGCAGTTCTTC
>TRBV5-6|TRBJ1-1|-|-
CASSLGTEAFF
TGTGCCAGCAGCTTGGGAACAGAAGCTTTCTTT
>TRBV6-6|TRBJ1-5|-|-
CASSLGAGAQHF
TGTGCCAGCAGTCTCGGAGCTGGAGCCCAGCATTTT
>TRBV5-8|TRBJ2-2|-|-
CASSLVGQGVGELFF
TGTGCCAGCAGCTTGGTTGGGCAGGGCGTCGGGGAGCTGTTTTTT
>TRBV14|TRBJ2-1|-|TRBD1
CASSQSYRGGEDLWEQFF
TGTGCCAGCAGCCAATCATACAGAGGGGGCGAGGACCTATGGGAGCAGTTCTTC
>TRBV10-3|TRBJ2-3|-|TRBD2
CAITTSGVNSDTQYF
TGTGCCATCACGACTAGCGGGGTAAATAGCGATACGCAGTATTTT
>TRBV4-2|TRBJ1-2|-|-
CASSQDRGGAGYGYTF
TGTGCCAGCAGCCAAGATCGGGGGGGCGCGGGCTATGGCTACACCTTC
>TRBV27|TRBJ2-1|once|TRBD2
CASSDRDYLNEQFF
TGTGCCAGCAGCGACCGGGACTACCTGAATGAGCAGTTCTTC
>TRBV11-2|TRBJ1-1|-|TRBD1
CASSLGGTGAKAEAFF
TGTGCCAGCAGCTTAGGGGGGACAGGGGCGAAGGCTGAAGCTTTCTTT
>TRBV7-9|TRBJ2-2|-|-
CASSSRQGLNTGELFF
TGTGCCAGCAGCTCCAGACAGGGACTGAACACCGGGGAGCTGTTTTTT
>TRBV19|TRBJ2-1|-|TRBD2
CASGSYNEQFF
TGTGCTAGCGGGAGTTACAATGAGCAGTTCTTC
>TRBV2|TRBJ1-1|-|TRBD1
CASTLEGQMNTEAFF
TGTGCCAGCACCCTCGAGGGACAGATGAACACTGAAGCTTTCTTT
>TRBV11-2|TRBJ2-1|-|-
CASSSGQLRGGNEQFF
TGTGCCAGCAGCTCGGGACAACTAAGGGGCGGGAATGAGCAGTTCTTC
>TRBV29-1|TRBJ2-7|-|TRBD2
CSAVAGGKYEQYF
TGCAGCGCCGTAGCGGGAGGGAAGTACGAGCAGTACTTC
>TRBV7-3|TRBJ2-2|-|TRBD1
CASSLQGATGELFF
TGTGCCAGCAGCTTACAGGGGGCAACCGGGGAGCTGTTTTTT
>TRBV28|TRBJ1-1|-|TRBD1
CASTPNRGRGTEAFF
TGTGCCAGCACCCCCAACAGGGGAAGGGGCACTGAAGCTTTCTTT
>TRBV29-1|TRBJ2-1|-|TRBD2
CSVPAASGSLDSGQFF
TGCAGCGTACCCGCGGCTAGCGGGTCGTTGGACTCGGGACAGTTCTTC
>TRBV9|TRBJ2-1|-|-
CASSASSGGPTSEQFF
TGTGCCAGCAGCGCCAGTTCAGGCGGGCCAACTTCTGAGCAGTTCTTC
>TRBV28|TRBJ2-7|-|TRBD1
CASSSGTGVYEQYF
TGTGCCAGCAGTTCCGGGACAGGGGTCTACGAGCAGTACTTC
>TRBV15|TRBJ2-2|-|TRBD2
CATSSRGGRQYTGELFF
TGTGCCACCAGCTCCCGGGGGGGCAGACAATACACCGGGGAGCTGTTTTTT
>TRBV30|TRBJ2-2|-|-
CAWSVMNTGELFF
TGTGCCTGGAGTGTCATGAACACCGGGGAGCTGTTTTTT
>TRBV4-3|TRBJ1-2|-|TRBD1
CASSQGGTGLIGGYTF
TGCGCCAGCAGCCAGGGGGGGACAGGTTTAATAGGAGGCTACACCTTC
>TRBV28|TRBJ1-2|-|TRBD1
CASSFNPGQGLWGYTF
TGTGCCAGCAGTTTCAACCCGGGACAGGGGTTGTGGGGCTACACCTTC
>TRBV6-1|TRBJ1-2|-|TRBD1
CASSEGTGGNYGYTF
TGTGCCAGCAGTGAAGGGACAGGGGGGAACTATGGCTACACCTTC